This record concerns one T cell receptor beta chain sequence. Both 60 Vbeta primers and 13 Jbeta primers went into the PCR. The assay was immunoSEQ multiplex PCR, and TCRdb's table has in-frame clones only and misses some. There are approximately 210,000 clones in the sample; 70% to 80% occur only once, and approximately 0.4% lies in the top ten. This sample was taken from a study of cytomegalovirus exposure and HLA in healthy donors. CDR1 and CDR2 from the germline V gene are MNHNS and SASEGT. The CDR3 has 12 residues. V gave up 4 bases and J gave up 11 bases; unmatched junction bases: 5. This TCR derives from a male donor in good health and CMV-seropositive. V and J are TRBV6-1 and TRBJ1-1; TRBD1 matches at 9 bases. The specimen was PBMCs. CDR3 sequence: CASSGQGDGAFF. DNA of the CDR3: TGTGCCAGCAGTGGACAGGGGGATGGGGCTTTCTTT.